This is a list of T cell receptor beta chains from one sample in a study of cytomegalovirus exposure and HLA in healthy donors. The repertoire was sequenced with immunoSEQ multiplex PCR; TCRdb's copy has only in-frame clones and lacks some. The repertoire holds around 220,000 clones, with 65% to 85% as singletons. The specimen was PBMCs. Source of these receptors: a woman between 25 and 40 years old in good health and CMV-seropositive. Both conserved end residues are part of each CDR3.

CDR3 length: 13
V gene: TRBV27
CDR3 protein: CASGEAYYNEQFF

CDR3 length: 15
V gene: TRBV6-1
CDR3 protein: CASSASSEITGELFF

CDR3 length: 14
V gene: TRBV30
CDR3 protein: CAWSLGMGNQPQHF

CDR3 length: 15
V gene: TRBV9
CDR3 protein: CASSVDSGTHYEQYF

CDR3 length: 12
V gene: TRBV5-1
CDR3 protein: CASSVSGYEQYF

CDR3 length: 15
V gene: TRBV4-3
CDR3 protein: CASSQEVAVNNEQFF

CDR3 length: 16
V gene: TRBV27
CDR3 protein: CASSPTNRGGTDTQYF

CDR3 length: 15
V gene: TRBV11-1
CDR3 protein: CASSPGTRFSGELFF

CDR3 length: 15
V gene: TRBV10-3
CDR3 protein: CAISLVAGNTGELFF

CDR3 length: 16
V gene: TRBV5-4
CDR3 protein: CASSEGLAGDFYEQYF

CDR3 length: 17
V gene: TRBV27
CDR3 protein: CASSYHSRTILLNEQFF

CDR3 length: 14
V gene: TRBV27
CDR3 protein: CASSPGREETEQFF

CDR3 length: 15
V gene: TRBV7-8
CDR3 protein: CASSLVGGGNQPQHF

CDR3 length: 13
V gene: TRBV19
CDR3 protein: CASSEQGFTEAFF